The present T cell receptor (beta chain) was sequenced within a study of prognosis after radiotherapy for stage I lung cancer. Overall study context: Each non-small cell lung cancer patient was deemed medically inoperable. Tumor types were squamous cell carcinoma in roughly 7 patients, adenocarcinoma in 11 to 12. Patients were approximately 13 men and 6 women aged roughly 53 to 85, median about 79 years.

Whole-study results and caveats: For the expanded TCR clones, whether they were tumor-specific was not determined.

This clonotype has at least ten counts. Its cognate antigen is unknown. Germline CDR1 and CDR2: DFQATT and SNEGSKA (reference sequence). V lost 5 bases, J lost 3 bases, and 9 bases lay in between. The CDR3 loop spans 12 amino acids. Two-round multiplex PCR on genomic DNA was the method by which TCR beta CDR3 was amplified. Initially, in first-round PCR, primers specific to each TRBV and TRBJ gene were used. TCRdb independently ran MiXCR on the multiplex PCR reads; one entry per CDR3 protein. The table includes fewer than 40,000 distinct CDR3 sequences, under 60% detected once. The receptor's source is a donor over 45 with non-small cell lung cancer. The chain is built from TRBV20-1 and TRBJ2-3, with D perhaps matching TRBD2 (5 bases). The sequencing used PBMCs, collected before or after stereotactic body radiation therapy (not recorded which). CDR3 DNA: TGCAGTGCTCTTACTAGAACAGATACGCAGTATTTT. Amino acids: CSALTRTDTQYF.